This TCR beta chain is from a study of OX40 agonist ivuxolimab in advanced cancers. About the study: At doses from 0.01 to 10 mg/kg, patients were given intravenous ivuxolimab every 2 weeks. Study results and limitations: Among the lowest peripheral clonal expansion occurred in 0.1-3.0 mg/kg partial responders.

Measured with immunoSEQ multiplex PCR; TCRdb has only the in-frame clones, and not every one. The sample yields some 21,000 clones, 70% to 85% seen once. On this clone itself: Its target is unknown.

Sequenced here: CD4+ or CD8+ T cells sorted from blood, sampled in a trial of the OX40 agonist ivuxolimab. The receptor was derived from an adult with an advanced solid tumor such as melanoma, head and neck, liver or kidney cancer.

The CDR3 bases are TGTGCCACCAGCAGACCGAGTGCGGGAGTGGACGAGCAGTACTTC. Translating gives CATSRPSAGVDEQYF. The chain joins TRBV15 to TRBJ2-7, with 7 positions matching TRBD2. The CDR3 is 15 amino acids. J was trimmed by 5 bases and V by 2 bases; bases with no gene match: 9. The germline CDR1 and CDR2 sequences are LNHNV and YYDKDF (reference sequence). The full variable domain, rest sourced from reference TRBV15 and TRBJ2-7, is DAMVIQNPRYQVTQFGKPVTLSCSQTLNHNVMYWYQQKSSQAPKLLFHYYDKDFNNEADTPDNFQSRRPNTSFCFLDIRSPGLGDTAMYLCATSRPSAGVDEQYFGPGTRLTVT.